The sequence of this T cell receptor beta chain was determined in a study of cytomegalovirus exposure and HLA in healthy donors. Study outcomes and limitations: Highest at DRB1 and lowest at HLA-C, TCR association rates differed among HLA loci in a later analysis. The authors enumerated 150 to 200 TCR beta chains as linked to cytomegalovirus.

PCR used 60 Vbeta primers and 13 Jbeta primers. The assay was immunoSEQ multiplex PCR, and TCRdb's table has in-frame clones only and misses some. The profile shows 150,000 to 200,000 clones, about four fifths of them singletons. About this clone itself: Its specificity is not known.

The germline V gene has CDR1 LGHNA and CDR2 YNFKEQ. V lost 0 bases and J lost 5; bases outside the gene matches: 7. The CDR3 extends over 16 amino acids. Sample: PBMCs. The source of this sequence is a man aged 18-30 years in good health and CMV-seronegative. The chain couples TRBV4-2 to TRBJ1-2; 9 nucleotides align to TRBD1. The CDR3 loop is CASSQEDGGTGYGYTF. The CDR3 bases are TGTGCCAGCAGCCAAGAAGACGGCGGGACAGGGTATGGCTACACCTTC.